This T cell receptor (beta chain) was found in a study of blood T cell repertoires in COVID-19. Across the study: The United States, Italy and Spain supplied acute and convalescent COVID-19 samples. The analysed material was cDNA or gDNA that came from T cells, B-cell-depleted T cells, or PBMCs.

Authors' methods: Reference gene primer amplification gave nucleated cell count estimates. This table comes from immunoSEQ multiplex PCR, and its TCRdb copy is limited to in-frame clones, with some not included. D and trimming come from the DNA, and the V and J calls and clone size come from that table. The sample comprises 300,000 to 350,000 clones, approximately 86% of which are singletons, and roughly 9.9% rests with the top ten. Germline-derived CDR1 and CDR2 are ENHRY and SYGVKD. V gave up 5 bases and J gave up 5 bases; unmatched junction bases: 3. The CDR3 runs to 12 residues. It was during active infection that Seattle patients were enrolled and then longitudinally followed.

The receptor was derived from a man between 25 and 39 years old with COVID-19, enrolled during active disease. The chain has TRBV10-3 and TRBJ2-7; 7 bases align to TRBD1. Input material: peripheral blood. CDR3 sequence (DNA): TGTGCCATCAGTCTACAGGGGAACGAGCAGTACTTC. Translating gives CAISLQGNEQYF.